The 28 T cell receptor beta chains presented below share a single source sample, sequenced in a study of cytomegalovirus exposure and HLA in healthy donors. Use of 60 Vbeta and 13 Jbeta primers characterized the PCR. Some clones are missing from TCRdb's copy, which holds only in-frame ones; the method was immunoSEQ multiplex PCR. The sample lists around 150,000 clones; 79% were seen once. The specimen was PBMCs. All receptors derive from a human donor in good health.

The chain recombines TRBV30 with TRBJ1-2; D not certain. V shed 5 bases and J shed 7 bases, with 11 bases lying between them. This CDR3 region has 11 residues. The germline CDR1 and CDR2 sequences are GTSNPN and SVGIG (reference sequence). The CDR3 coding sequence is TGTGCCTGGGGCCGGGATGGTGGCTACACCTTC. Amino acid sequence: CAWGRDGGYTF.

J is TRBJ2-1 and V is TRBV6-1; 7 bases fit TRBD1. CDR1 MNHNS and CDR2 SASEGT come from the germline V gene. The CDR3 is made up of 16 amino acids. The V and J ends lost 3 bases and 0 bases, in that order; junction bases with no gene match: 5. Written as DNA, the CDR3 is TGTGCCAGCAGTGATTTGACAGGGAGCTCCTACAATGAGCAGTTCTTC. Its protein is CASSDLTGSSYNEQFF.

This chain uses TRBV11-2 with TRBJ2-3; 10 bases are shared with TRBD2. From germline, CDR1 is SGHAT and CDR2 FQNNGV. V was pared by 2 bases and J by 5 bases, with 7 bases of the junction left unmatched. The CDR3 is 16 residues long. CDR3 residues: CASSLTLSGGGDTQYF. CDR3 nucleotides: TGTGCCAGCAGCTTAACCCTGAGCGGGGGGGGAGATACGCAGTATTTT.

The rearrangement joins TRBV27 to TRBJ2-7, with D possibly matching TRBD2 (5 bases). CDR1 and CDR2 from the germline V gene are MNHEY and SMNVEV (reference sequence). Trimming removed 8 bases from V and 1 base from J, with 15 bases in between. The CDR3 consists of 14 residues. CDR3: CASSERGLSYEQYF. CDR3 DNA sequence: TGTGCCAGCTCCGAACGGGGATTATCCTACGAGCAGTACTTC.

The rearrangement joins TRBV10-2 to TRBJ2-7, with D unresolved. CDR3 length: 12 amino acids. Germline lookup yields CDR1 WSHSY and CDR2 SAAADI. Trimming pared 8 bases from V and 1 base from J, leaving 9 bases between. CDR3 sequence (DNA): TGCGCCAGCTTCGACGGGTCCTACGAGCAGTACTTC. This codes for CASFDGSYEQYF.

This clone appeared once. The chain links TRBV7-2 to TRBJ2-7; TRBD1 matches at 7 bases. The V and J ends lost 1 base and 2 bases, in that order; junction bases with no gene match: 5. Germline-derived CDR1 and CDR2 are SGHTA and FQGNSA. The CDR3 sequence is 15 residues long. This CDR3 reads CASSLGDSPPYEQYF. The CDR3 DNA reads as TGTGCCAGCAGCTTAGGGGACAGCCCGCCCTACGAGCAGTACTTC.

V usage is TRBV19 and J usage is TRBJ1-6, with 7 bases lining up with TRBD1. J gave up 5 bases and V 6 bases, and 10 bases lay outside the gene matches. Germline CDR1 and CDR2: LNHDA and SQIVND (reference sequence). The CDR3 runs to 16 residues. The CDR3 bases are TGTGCCAGTAGGTGGGACAGCAACCTAAATAATTCACCCCTCCACTTT. Its translation is CASRWDSNLNNSPLHF.

The CDR3 protein is CAIDARGIYEQYF. The CDR3 DNA follows: TGTGCCATCGACGCTAGGGGAATCTACGAGCAGTACTTC. The V gene is TRBV10-3, the J gene TRBJ2-7; weak D call: TRBD1 (5 bases). CDR1 is ENHRY, CDR2 SYGVKD, per germline. Trimming shortened V by 8 bases and J by 3 bases, and 14 bases separated the two germline ends. This CDR3 contains 13 residues.

This clone occurred a few times. The J gene is TRBJ1-1, the V gene TRBV5-8; D perhaps matches TRBD1 (6 bases). CDR3 length: 15 amino acids. The germline CDR1 and CDR2 sequences are SGHTS and YDEGEE. The V and J ends lost 0 bases and 1 base respectively, with 10 bases between them. The CDR3 sequence: CASSLEGERNTEAFF. The DNA of the CDR3 is TGTGCCAGCAGCTTGGAGGGGGAGAGGAACACTGAAGCTTTCTTT.

This chain uses TRBV5-1 with TRBJ2-6; a possible D gene is TRBD1 (6 bases). Germline V lookup: CDR1 SGHRS, CDR2 YFSETQ. This CDR3 comprises 17 residues. V was pared by 1 base and J by 0 bases, with 11 bases between. CDR3 loop: CASSLYQGNSGANVLTF. As DNA, the CDR3 is TGCGCCAGCAGCTTGTATCAGGGGAACTCTGGGGCCAACGTCCTGACTTTC.

This clone was seen only once. The J gene is TRBJ2-7, the V gene TRBV28; 9 bases match TRBD1. V lost 1 base, J lost 5 bases, and 9 bases stayed unmatched. The germline V gene encodes CDR1 MDHEN and CDR2 SYDVKM. The CDR3 sequence is 16 residues long. CDR3 DNA: TGTGCCAGCAGTTTATTAGGGGGGGACAGGGACCACGAGCAGTACTTC. Protein sequence: CASSLLGGDRDHEQYF.

The chain recombines TRBV11-3 with TRBJ2-1, with 9 positions matching TRBD2. The CDR3 is 19 residues long. CDR1 is SGHNT and CDR2 is YENEEA in the germline V gene. J was trimmed by 9 bases and V by 2 bases; bases with no gene match: 20. The CDR3 sequence: CASSLSSREVIAGVGEQFF. As DNA, the CDR3 is TGTGCCAGCAGCTTATCCTCCCGGGAGGTGATAGCGGGAGTTGGTGAGCAGTTCTTC.

The J gene is TRBJ2-4, the V gene TRBV5-6, with 8 bases fitting TRBD1. The ends lost 4 bases at V and 9 bases at J; junction bases unmatched: 6. CDR1 and CDR2 (germline): SGHDT, YYEEEE. The length of the CDR3 is 13 residues. CDR3 sequence: CASSTRTGSIQYF. The CDR3, as DNA: TGTGCCAGCAGCACACGGACAGGGTCCATTCAGTACTTC. Filled out from reference TRBV5-6 and TRBJ2-4, the complete variable domain reads DAGVTQSPTHLIKTRGQQVTLRCSPKSGHDTVSWYQQALGQGPQFIFQYYEEEERQRGNFPDRFSGHQFPNYSSELNVNALLLGDSALYLCASSTRTGSIQYFGAGTRLSVL.

This chain uses TRBV5-1 with TRBJ2-7; 7 nucleotides align to TRBD2. This CDR3 comprises 14 residues. The J segment lost 2 bases and the V segment lost 7 bases, leaving 9 bases of the junction unmatched. Germline V CDR1 and CDR2: SGHRS, YFSETQ. The CDR3: CASAAGEWTYEQYF. The CDR3 nucleotides are TGCGCCAGCGCGGCGGGGGAGTGGACCTACGAGCAGTACTTC.

The rearrangement uses TRBV15 and TRBJ1-1; D is unclear. The CDR3 totals 15 residues. CDR1 is LNHNV and CDR2 is YYDKDF in the germline V gene (reference sequence). V lost 3 bases and J lost 5, with 16 bases in between. CDR3 sequence (DNA): TGTGCCACCAGCAGGGACTATGGGCCTCAAACTGAAGCTTTCTTT. It is translated as CATSRDYGPQTEAFF.

The chain joins TRBV6-4 to TRBJ1-6, with 10 bases identical to TRBD1. The junction had 0 bases not matched to a gene; V was cut back by 0 bases and J by 10 bases. Germline V gives CDR1 MRHNA, CDR2 SNTAGT. There are 14 residues in the CDR3. In DNA, the CDR3 is TGTGCCAGCAGTGACTCGACAGGGGGCTCACCCCTCCACTTT. Its translation is CASSDSTGGSPLHF.

The count of this clone is one. The chain carries TRBV28 and TRBJ1-1, with D possibly TRBD1 on 6 matching bases. Germline lookup yields CDR1 MDHEN and CDR2 SYDVKM. V was clipped by 5 bases and J by 3 bases, with 19 bases between them. The CDR3 runs 16 residues. CDR3: CASSPLRGGGDTEAFF. CDR3 nucleotides: TGTGCCAGCAGTCCCCTTAGGGGGGGAGGGGACACTGAAGCTTTCTTT. Full variable domain (rest looked up from reference TRBV28 and TRBJ1-1): DVKVTQSSRYLVKRTGEKVFLECVQDMDHENMFWYRQDPGLGLRLIYFSYDVKMKEKGDIPEGYSVSREKKERFSLILESASTNQTSMYLCASSPLRGGGDTEAFFGQGTRLTVV.

This clone was found once. V gene TRBV14 combines with J gene TRBJ2-7; unclear D gene. CDR1 SGHDN and CDR2 FVKESK come from the germline V gene. V lost 4 bases to trimming and J lost 8 bases, with 18 bases between them. This CDR3 is 14 amino acids long. As DNA, the CDR3 is TGTGCCAGCAGCCCCCCGAGCGCGCCCAGCCAGCAGTACTTC. This codes for CASSPPSAPSQQYF.

The CDR3 protein is CASSLLPGSTDTQYF. The CDR3 DNA sequence: TGTGCCAGCAGCTTGCTTCCGGGTTCCACAGATACGCAGTATTTT. This sequence joins TRBV5-5 and TRBJ2-3; D is unclear. V lost 1 base to trimming and J lost 2 bases, with 11 bases between them. The CDR3 totals 15 residues. Germline V gene lookup returns CDR1 SGHKS and CDR2 YYEKEE (reference sequence).

This clone showed up just a few times. The chain joins TRBV30 to TRBJ2-7; 8 positions match TRBD1. Germline CDR1 reads GTSNPN; CDR2 reads SVGIG (reference sequence). CDR3 size: 13 residues. The trim removed 2 bases at V and 4 bases at J, leaving 4 bases unmatched. Written as DNA, the CDR3 is TGTGCCTGGAGTTCAGGACAGGGTTACGAGCAGTACTTC. The encoded protein is CAWSSGQGYEQYF.

The genes are TRBV7-3 and TRBJ2-7, with 8 bases that match TRBD2. Unmatched junction bases numbered 3, after V lost 3 bases and J lost 5 bases. The CDR3 is made up of 13 amino acids. CDR1 and CDR2 (germline): SGHTA, FQGTGA. CDR3 DNA: TGTGCCAGCAGCTTGACTAGCGTCAACGAGCAGTACTTC. It translates to CASSLTSVNEQYF.

The chain joins TRBV15 to TRBJ2-1, with 11 bases identical to TRBD2. In germline, CDR1 is LNHNV, CDR2 YYDKDF (reference sequence). V lost 0 bases to trimming and J lost 5 bases; unmatched junction nucleotides: 3. The CDR3 length is 16 residues. The CDR3 is CATSRDRLAGNNEQFF. The CDR3 DNA reads as TGTGCCACCAGCAGAGATCGACTAGCGGGGAACAATGAGCAGTTCTTC. The whole variable domain, filled in from reference TRBV15 and TRBJ2-1, reads DAMVIQNPRYQVTQFGKPVTLSCSQTLNHNVMYWYQQKSSQAPKLLFHYYDKDFNNEADTPDNFQSRRPNTSFCFLDIRSPGLGDTAMYLCATSRDRLAGNNEQFFGPGTRLTVL.

In DNA form, the CDR3 reads TGTGCCAGCAGTTTCAAGAACGGACAGGGGAGGTATAGTGAGCAGTTCTTC. Amino acid sequence: CASSFKNGQGRYSEQFF. The genes are TRBV27 and TRBJ2-1, with 9 positions matching TRBD1. V shed 3 bases, J shed 9 bases, and the junction held 15 bases outside the gene matches. CDR1 MNHEY and CDR2 SMNVEV come from the germline V gene (reference sequence). The CDR3 runs 17 residues.

This clone has just a few counts. This rearrangement joins TRBV29-1 to TRBJ2-1; 16 positions match TRBD2. J was trimmed by 9 bases and V by 4 bases; bases with no gene match: 6. CDR1 is SQVTM and CDR2 is ANQGSEA in the germline V gene. The CDR3 runs 15 residues. CDR3 protein: CSVAPGLAGGPEQFF. CDR3 nucleotides: TGCAGCGTTGCTCCGGGACTAGCGGGGGGGCCTGAGCAGTTCTTC.

The V gene is TRBV5-4, the J gene TRBJ2-3, with 7 bases that match TRBD2. Trimming at V came to 2 bases and at J to 6 bases, leaving 6 bases not matched to a gene. This CDR3 region has 14 residues. CDR1 is SGHNT and CDR2 is YYREEE in the germline V gene (reference sequence). CDR3 sequence reads: CASSFSAGSDTQYF. CDR3 DNA: TGTGCCAGCAGCTTTTCAGCGGGATCGGATACGCAGTATTTT.

The V call is TRBV6-6, the J call TRBJ1-5; 10 bases agree with TRBD1. Trimming took 6 bases from V and 6 from J; bases not matched to a gene: 8. The CDR3 has 15 amino acids. Germline lookup yields CDR1 MNHNY and CDR2 SVGAGI (reference sequence). CDR3 sequence: CASRETGQGSQPQHF. Here the CDR3 DNA reads TGTGCCAGCAGAGAAACGGGACAGGGGAGTCAGCCCCAGCATTTT.

This clone was picked up one time. Compared with germline, one end of the junction differs, possibly owing to a read error. The chain joins TRBV9 to TRBJ2-3; D ambiguous. Per the germline V gene, CDR1 is SGDLS and CDR2 is YYNGEE. The CDR3 is 12 residues long. The CDR3 region is CASSAYTDTQYF. The CDR3 coding sequence is TGTGCTAGCAGCGCCTACACAGATACGCAGTATTTT.

This chain connects TRBV10-2 to TRBJ2-7, with 11 bases lining up with TRBD2. With 5 bases clipped from V and 7 bases from J, the junction kept 7 bases outside the gene matches. In germline, CDR1 is WSHSY, CDR2 SAAADI. The CDR3 contains 14 residues. The DNA of the CDR3 is TGCGCCAGCAGTACTAGCGGGAGTCTGAAGGAGCAGTACTTC. Amino acids: CASSTSGSLKEQYF.